The clone carrying this T cell receptor (beta chain) was seen a handful of times. The J segment lost 0 bases and the V segment lost 5 bases, leaving 10 bases of the junction unmatched. CDR1 is DFQATT and CDR2 is SNEGSKA in the germline V gene (reference sequence). This CDR3 comprises 18 residues. The data are from a study of blood T cells in healthy people across ages. The second PCR ran roughly 6 to 11 cycles with a sample-barcoded 5' primer and J-beta primers. One entry per CDR3 protein, called by TCRdb with MiXCR from the 5' RACE reads. The table shows roughly 1,300,000 distinct CDR3 sequences, with around 59% occurring only once.

The rearrangement joins TRBV20-1 to TRBJ2-4, with 13 bases matching TRBD2. The sequencing sample was made of blood. This sequence was found in a man younger than 30 in good health. CDR3 DNA: TGCAGTGCTCATACTAGCGGGAGGGCCTCAAGAGCCAAAAACATTCAGTACTTC. It codes for CSAHTSGRASRAKNIQYF.